Presented here are 26 T cell receptor beta chains from one specimen sequenced in a study of cytomegalovirus exposure and HLA in healthy donors. Amplification used 60 Vbeta primers and 13 Jbeta primers. Using immunoSEQ multiplex PCR, the repertoire was profiled, and TCRdb retains in-frame clones only, with some absent. The sample contains fewer than 200,000 clones, 75% to 85% of which appear only once. The specimen sequenced was PBMCs. These receptors were obtained from a girl aged 2-10 years in good health and CMV-seropositive.

The V gene is TRBV27, the J gene TRBJ2-7; 8 bases match TRBD2. Germline loops: CDR1 MNHEY, CDR2 SMNVEV (reference sequence). The CDR3 is 15 amino acids. The V and J ends lost 6 bases and 4 bases, in that order; junction bases with no gene match: 11. CDR3 nucleotides: TGTGCCAGCAGACGAGCTAGCGGGCAGGGGTACGAGCAGTACTTC. Amino acids: CASRRASGQGYEQYF.

The chain joins TRBV19 to TRBJ1-1; D is unresolved. The CDR3 sequence is 16 residues long. Per the germline V gene, CDR1 is LNHDA and CDR2 is SQIVND (reference sequence). The ends were cut back, 5 bases at V and 5 bases at J, with 21 bases in the middle. DNA of the CDR3: TGTGCCAGTAGTCCCCAGCCTAAAGTGGGCGCGACTGAAGCTTTCTTT. It specifies CASSPQPKVGATEAFF.

The CDR3 is CASSESNRAGTEAFF. The CDR3 nucleotides are TGCGCCAGCAGTGAGTCGAACAGGGCTGGCACTGAAGCTTTCTTT. The chain recombines TRBV10-1 with TRBJ1-1, with D perhaps matching TRBD1 (6 bases). V dropped 0 bases and J dropped 4 bases, with 12 bases sitting between them. Germline values: CDR1 WNHNN, CDR2 SYGVQD (reference sequence). CDR3 size: 15 residues.

The genes are TRBV19 and TRBJ2-6; TRBD1 agrees at 9 bases. CDR1 is LNHDA and CDR2 is SQIVND in the germline V gene (reference sequence). V dropped 3 bases and J dropped 2; count of bases not matched to a gene: 5. The length of the CDR3 is 17 residues. CDR3: CASSIADRGPGANVLTF. CDR3 nucleotides: TGTGCCAGTAGTATTGCGGACAGGGGCCCTGGGGCCAACGTCCTGACTTTC.

This clone was picked up a small number of times. This chain connects TRBV29-1 to TRBJ2-5; 9 nucleotides match TRBD1. The germline gives CDR1 SQVTM, CDR2 ANQGSEA. This CDR3 is built from 12 residues. The V and J ends lost 7 bases and 2 bases, in that order; junction bases with no gene match: 2. Written as DNA, the CDR3 is TGCAGCGCCGGGACAGGGCAAGAGACCCAGTACTTC. Protein product: CSAGTGQETQYF.

The gene calls are TRBV28 and TRBJ2-5, with D perhaps matching TRBD2 (5 bases). V was pared by 5 bases and J by 6 bases, with 13 bases between. In germline, CDR1 is MDHEN, CDR2 SYDVKM. The CDR3 is made up of 13 amino acids. CDR3 nucleotides: TGTGCCAGCAGTACGGGGATGGGGAAGACCCAGTACTTC. It yields the protein CASSTGMGKTQYF.

This chain links TRBV15 with TRBJ1-4; 7 bases agree with TRBD1. Trimming at V came to 0 bases and at J to 8 bases, leaving 3 bases not matched to a gene. The CDR3 spans 14 residues. Germline V CDR1 and CDR2: LNHNV, YYDKDF (reference sequence). The CDR3 protein is CATSRDPGGEKLFF. The CDR3 coding sequence is TGTGCCACCAGCAGAGATCCAGGGGGGGAAAAACTGTTTTTT.

J is TRBJ2-3 and V is TRBV10-1, with D hard to call. The CDR3 has 15 amino acids. Between the trimmed V and J ends, which lost 0 bases and 7 bases, there was a span of 14 bases. Germline assignment: CDR1 WNHNN and CDR2 SYGVQD (reference sequence). The CDR3 nucleotides read TGCGCCAGCAGTGAGTCAAAGAACTCACCCAATACGCAGTATTTT. Translated: CASSESKNSPNTQYF.

This chain links TRBV11-2 with TRBJ2-7; TRBD1 agrees at 9 bases. This CDR3 spans 17 amino acids. Trimming cost V 1 base and J 3 bases; bases outside gene matches: 10. Germline values: CDR1 SGHAT, CDR2 FQNNGV. The CDR3 nucleotides read TGTGCCAGCAGCTTAGGAGGAGGGACAGGGAGAAACTACGAGCAGTACTTC. Residues: CASSLGGGTGRNYEQYF.

The chain recombines TRBV29-1 with TRBJ1-1; a weak D match, TRBD1 (6 bases). The CDR3 length is 15 residues. Trimming cost V 7 bases and J 4 bases, with 22 bases left between them. In germline, CDR1 is SQVTM, CDR2 ANQGSEA. The CDR3 coding sequence is TGCAGCGGCGTGACAGGTGGGGGAGTGAGCACTGAAGCTTTCTTT. It encodes CSGVTGGGVSTEAFF. Filled out from reference TRBV29-1 and TRBJ1-1, the complete variable domain reads SAVISQKPSRDICQRGTSLTIQCQVDSQVTMMFWYRQQPGQSLTLIATANQGSEATYESGFVIDKFPISRPNLTFSTLTVSNMSPEDSSIYLCSGVTGGGVSTEAFFGQGTRLTVV.

The rearrangement uses TRBV18 and TRBJ2-7, with 13 bases aligning to TRBD2. J was trimmed by 3 bases and V by 4 bases; bases with no gene match: 6. Germline V gene sequence: CDR1 KGHSH, CDR2 LQKENI. The length of the CDR3 is 16 residues. This CDR3 is CASSRTSGGRNYEQYF. DNA for the CDR3: TGTGCCAGCTCACGGACTAGCGGGGGCCGAAACTACGAGCAGTACTTC.

This clone was found once. V usage is TRBV6-5 and J usage is TRBJ1-2, with D maybe TRBD1 (6 bases). The ends were cut back, 0 bases at V and 4 bases at J, with 9 bases in the middle. CDR3 length: 14 amino acids. Germline values: CDR1 MNHEY, CDR2 SVGAGI. CDR3 residues: CASSYSGRGYGYTF. CDR3 DNA sequence: TGTGCCAGCAGTTACTCCGGCAGGGGCTATGGCTACACCTTC.

This chain joins TRBV7-8 and TRBJ2-3, with D unclear. Germline V gives CDR1 SGHVS, CDR2 FQNEAQ. The V end was cut by 2 bases, the J end by 1 base, with 10 bases between. This CDR3 is 15 amino acids long. The CDR3 nucleotides read TGTGCCAGCAGCTTATTCAGGTTTGGCACAGATACGCAGTATTTT. The encoded protein is CASSLFRFGTDTQYF.

The V call is TRBV14, the J call TRBJ2-5, with 11 bases aligning to TRBD2. With V trimmed by 6 bases and J by 4 bases, 4 bases remained unmatched. The germline V gene encodes CDR1 SGHDN and CDR2 FVKESK. This CDR3 spans 14 amino acids. The CDR3 loop is CASSGLAGGETQYF. The CDR3 region has the DNA TGTGCCAGCAGTGGCCTAGCGGGAGGAGAGACCCAGTACTTC.

The chain employs TRBV28 and TRBJ1-2; D gene unclear. From germline, CDR1 is MDHEN and CDR2 SYDVKM. Trimming shortened V by 6 bases and J by 1 base, and 6 bases separated the two germline ends. The CDR3 contains 12 residues. DNA for the CDR3: TGTGCCAGCAGCCTGAGTAACTATGGCTACACCTTC. This sequence encodes CASSLSNYGYTF.

The chain couples TRBV2 to TRBJ2-7; 10 positions agree with TRBD1. The CDR3 runs 15 residues. In germline, CDR1 is SNHLY, CDR2 FYNNEI. The V and J ends lost 4 bases and 3 bases, in that order; junction bases with no gene match: 6. CDR3 coding DNA: TGTGCCAGCAGTGTGACAGGGGGCTACTTCTACGAGCAGTACTTC. It translates to CASSVTGGYFYEQYF.

The chain carries TRBV27 and TRBJ2-7; D not resolved. V was pared by 4 bases and J by 2 bases, with 6 bases between. The CDR3 totals 12 residues. CDR1 is MNHEY and CDR2 is SMNVEV in the germline V gene (reference sequence). The CDR3 is CASSSVPYEQYF. In DNA form, the CDR3 reads TGTGCCAGCAGTTCGGTACCCTACGAGCAGTACTTC.

V usage is TRBV4-1 and J usage is TRBJ2-7, with D hard to call. In germline, CDR1 is MGHRA, CDR2 YSYEKL. V lost 4 bases and J lost 8, with 24 bases in between. The CDR3 extends over 16 amino acids. The CDR3 sequence: CASSLFPGPPHAKQYF. The CDR3 region has the DNA TGCGCCAGCAGCCTCTTTCCCGGTCCCCCGCACGCAAAGCAGTACTTC.

The CDR3 sequence: CASSPRGGISSYEQYF. CDR3 coding DNA: TGTGCCAGCTCACCCCGTGGAGGTATAAGCTCCTACGAGCAGTACTTC. The rearrangement joins TRBV18 to TRBJ2-7; D perhaps matches TRBD2 (5 bases). The ends were cut back, 3 bases at V and 0 bases at J, with 15 bases in the middle. Germline loops: CDR1 KGHSH, CDR2 LQKENI. The CDR3 runs to 16 residues.

The chain carries TRBV7-8 and TRBJ2-1; TRBD2 might be the D (6 bases). The CDR3 length is 16 residues. Germline CDR1 SGHVS, CDR2 FQNEAQ. With 1 base removed from V and 0 bases from J, the gap between germline ends came to 10 bases. The CDR3 is CASSLERGSSYNEQFF. The CDR3 DNA follows: TGTGCCAGCAGCTTAGAACGGGGGAGCTCCTACAATGAGCAGTTCTTC.

This chain connects TRBV2 to TRBJ1-3; 10 nucleotides agree with TRBD1. The germline V gene has CDR1 SNHLY and CDR2 FYNNEI. After removal of 7 bases from V and 2 bases from J, the junction contained 11 bases not matched to a gene. This CDR3 is built from 17 residues. The CDR3 region has the DNA TGTGCCAGCACCGGACAGGGGGGCTCCTTACCTGGAAACACCATATATTTT. Amino acid sequence: CASTGQGGSLPGNTIYF.

The V gene is TRBV5-1, the J gene TRBJ2-6; D unresolved. The V and J ends lost 1 base and 0 bases respectively, with 11 bases between them. CDR1 is SGHRS and CDR2 is YFSETQ in the germline V gene. This CDR3 spans 17 amino acids. This CDR3 is CASSLLGSSSGANVLTF. CDR3 DNA: TGCGCCAGCAGCTTGTTGGGCAGCAGCTCTGGGGCCAACGTCCTGACTTTC.

V is TRBV11-3 and J is TRBJ2-1; TRBD1 agrees at 8 bases. Germline V gene sequence: CDR1 SGHNT, CDR2 YENEEA. The ends lost 0 bases at V and 7 bases at J; junction bases unmatched: 2. This CDR3 region has 14 residues. For the CDR3, the DNA is TGTGCCAGCAGCTTAGATTGGACAGGGAATGAGCAGTTCTTC. It codes for CASSLDWTGNEQFF.

The V call is TRBV6-1, the J call TRBJ2-7, with TRBD2 matching 9 bases. The CDR3 length is 19 residues. Germline V CDR1 and CDR2: MNHNS, SASEGT. Trimming at V came to 0 bases and at J to 0 bases, leaving 12 bases not matched to a gene. The CDR3 loop reads CASSEAEREAYYSSYEQYF. CDR3 sequence (DNA): TGTGCCAGCAGTGAAGCAGAGCGGGAGGCGTATTATAGCTCCTACGAGCAGTACTTC.

The J gene is TRBJ2-2, the V gene TRBV7-3, with 7 bases fitting TRBD2. Germline V gene sequence: CDR1 SGHTA, CDR2 FQGTGA. With V trimmed by 5 bases and J by 5 bases, 2 bases remained unmatched. The CDR3 is made up of 13 amino acids. The CDR3 sequence: CASSPLATGELFF. For the CDR3, the DNA is TGTGCCAGCAGCCCACTAGCGACCGGGGAGCTGTTTTTT.

This chain uses TRBV30 with TRBJ2-1; D ambiguous. V was cut by 2 bases and J by 6 bases, with 11 bases left in between. The CDR3 length is 13 residues. Germline values: CDR1 GTSNPN, CDR2 SVGIG (reference sequence). For the CDR3, the DNA is TGTGCCTGGAGTTCAGAACCAGTCAATGAGCAGTTCTTC. Its protein product is CAWSSEPVNEQFF.